The 28 T cell receptor beta chains reported below all come from one sample, sequenced in a study of T cell responses to AZD1222 COVID-19 vaccine. Libraries were prepared by immunoSEQ multiplex PCR; TCRdb keeps only in-frame clonotypes and omits some of them. This table has 90,000 to 120,000 clones, 92% appearing once. The sequences come from peripheral blood, collected on day 0 of AZD1222 vaccination. All receptors derive from an adult in good health.

This sequence joins TRBV6-5 and TRBJ1-4; 8 bases line up with TRBD1. The CDR3 runs to 13 residues. CDR1 and CDR2 from the germline V gene are MNHEY and SVGAGI. Trimming removed 6 bases from V and 7 bases from J; junction bases left unmatched: 4. CDR3 sequence reads: CASSNRGIEKLFF. In nucleotides, the CDR3 is TGTGCCAGCAGCAACAGGGGGATTGAAAAACTGTTTTTT.

CDR3 in amino acids: CASSLQDTIYF. DNA for the CDR3: TGTGCCAGCAGCTTGCAAGACACCATATATTTT. The chain links TRBV7-8 to TRBJ1-3; D remains ambiguous. The CDR3 consists of 11 residues. CDR1 SGHVS and CDR2 FQNEAQ come from the germline V gene. V was shortened by 3 bases and J by 8 bases, with 5 bases between the two germline ends.

The chain couples TRBV6-1 to TRBJ1-4; TRBD1 aligns across 7 bases. Per the germline V gene, CDR1 is MNHNS and CDR2 is SASEGT. The CDR3 sequence is 17 residues long. The trim removed 3 bases at V and 1 base at J, leaving 8 bases unmatched. The CDR3 nucleotides read TGTGCCAGCAGTGATTCTAGGGGGCAGGAAACTAATGAAAAACTGTTTTTT. Its protein is CASSDSRGQETNEKLFF.

The V and J genes are TRBV19 and TRBJ2-7; D might be TRBD2 (5 bases). Trimming took 6 bases from V and 3 from J, leaving 12 bases between them. There are 13 residues in the CDR3. Germline CDR1 LNHDA, CDR2 SQIVND (reference sequence). CDR3 sequence: CASSGNSFYEQYF. CDR3 coding DNA: TGTGCCAGTAGCGGGAACTCCTTCTACGAGCAGTACTTC.

The rearrangement uses TRBV4-2 and TRBJ1-4, with D unclear. The length of the CDR3 is 15 residues. Trimming took 0 bases from V and 4 from J, leaving 9 bases between them. Germline V gene sequence: CDR1 LGHNA, CDR2 YNFKEQ. The CDR3, as DNA: TGTGCCAGCAGCCAAGACCGTGGTGATAATGAAAAACTGTTTTTT. Translation gives CASSQDRGDNEKLFF.

This clone has only a few counts. V usage is TRBV27 and J usage is TRBJ1-1, with D hard to call. Trimming pared 5 bases from V and 8 bases from J, leaving 15 bases between. Germline CDR1 reads MNHEY; CDR2 reads SMNVEV (reference sequence). The CDR3 length is 13 residues. The CDR3 coding sequence is TGTGCCAGCAGTACCTGGACCGAAGGAGAAGCTTTCTTT. Its translation is CASSTWTEGEAFF.

As DNA, the CDR3 is TGTGCCAGCATGTCTGCTCTGGCGTCGGGCACAGATACGCAGTATTTT. Translated, it gives CASMSALASGTDTQYF. This chain joins TRBV2 and TRBJ2-3; no firm D call. Looked up from germline, CDR1 is SNHLY and CDR2 is FYNNEI. The germline V and J ends were trimmed by 7 bases and 1 base, with 18 bases remaining between them. This CDR3 region has 16 residues.

CDR3 loop: CSVARGSLTYNEQFF. The DNA of the CDR3 is TGCAGTGTCGCCCGCGGGAGTTTGACCTACAATGAGCAGTTCTTC. The rearrangement uses TRBV29-1 and TRBJ2-1; 7 positions match TRBD2. The CDR3 consists of 15 residues. Germline CDR1 and CDR2: SQVTM and ANQGSEA.

The chain employs TRBV7-2 and TRBJ2-3; D possibly corresponds to TRBD2 (6 bases). Between the trimmed V and J ends, which lost 5 bases and 4 bases, there was a span of 16 bases. The germline CDR1 and CDR2 sequences are SGHTA and FQGNSA. This CDR3 has 15 amino acids. The CDR3 spells CASSPRGDSADTQYF. As DNA, the CDR3 is TGTGCCAGCAGCCCACGCGGGGATTCGGCAGATACGCAGTATTTT. The full variable domain, its missing parts supplied by reference TRBV7-2 and TRBJ2-3, is GAGVSQSPSNKVTEKGKDVELRCDPISGHTALYWYRQSLGQGLEFLIYFQGNSAPDKSGLPSDRFSAERTGGSVSTLTIQRTQQEDSAVYLCASSPRGDSADTQYFGPGTRLTVL.

CDR3 sequence: CASSFWTGAAYGYTF. CDR3 in DNA: TGTGCCAGCAGCTTCTGGACAGGTGCAGCGTATGGCTACACCTTC. The rearrangement joins TRBV11-2 to TRBJ1-2, with 7 bases identical to TRBD1. Germline CDR1 SGHAT, CDR2 FQNNGV. The V segment lost 3 bases and the J segment 5 bases; nucleotides outside the gene matches: 9. The CDR3 spans 15 residues.

The J gene is TRBJ1-4, the V gene TRBV18, with D unresolved. Germline V lookup: CDR1 KGHSH, CDR2 LQKENI. This CDR3 is built from 16 residues. The V end lost 1 base, the J end lost 0 bases, and 9 bases lay between the germline ends. The CDR3 region has the DNA TGTGCCAGCTCACCACTGGGGTTTGCAACTAATGAAAAACTGTTTTTT. Its protein product is CASSPLGFATNEKLFF. Together with reference TRBV18 and TRBJ1-4, the CDR3 gives the full variable domain: NAGVMQNPRHLVRRRGQEARLRCSPMKGHSHVYWYRQLPEEGLKFMVYLQKENIIDESGMPKERFSAEFPKEGPSILRIQQVVRGDSAAYFCASSPLGFATNEKLFFGSGTQLSVL.

The rearrangement joins TRBV27 to TRBJ1-3; no definite D call. The CDR3 has 17 amino acids. Deletions cut 5 bases from V and 2 bases from J, with 19 bases between. CDR1 is MNHEY and CDR2 is SMNVEV in the germline V gene (reference sequence). CDR3 region: CASSLPGPSRPGNTIYF. The CDR3 DNA reads TGTGCCAGCAGTCTTCCGGGCCCCAGCCGCCCTGGAAACACCATATATTTT.

The gene calls are TRBV30 and TRBJ2-1, with 13 bases that match TRBD2. This CDR3 contains 15 residues. Germline lookup yields CDR1 GTSNPN and CDR2 SVGIG (reference sequence). Trimming cost V 2 bases and J 8 bases; bases outside gene matches: 6. The CDR3, as DNA: TGTGCCTGGAGTAGGGGACTAGCGGGATTCGATGAGCAGTTCTTC. Amino acid sequence: CAWSRGLAGFDEQFF.

V usage is TRBV5-6 and J usage is TRBJ1-2, with D perhaps TRBD1 (6 bases). The CDR3 extends over 16 amino acids. Germline CDR1 is SGHDT and CDR2 is YYEEEE. V was clipped by 0 bases and J by 6 bases, with 18 bases between them. The CDR3 sequence: CASSLALQGVVNGYTF. The CDR3 DNA is TGTGCCAGCAGCTTGGCCTTACAGGGAGTGGTAAATGGCTACACCTTC.

The chain joins TRBV7-9 to TRBJ2-7; a possible D gene is TRBD1 (6 bases). This CDR3 has 15 amino acids. Germline V gene sequence: CDR1 SEHNR, CDR2 FQNEAQ (reference sequence). V lost 5 bases to trimming and J lost 0 bases, with 14 bases between them. This CDR3 reads CASSGNRALSYEQYF. The CDR3 DNA reads as TGTGCCAGCAGCGGGAACAGGGCCCTCTCCTACGAGCAGTACTTC.

The rearrangement joins TRBV6-5 to TRBJ2-3, with 7 positions matching TRBD1. CDR3 length: 15 residues. The V gene end was trimmed by 7 bases and the J gene end by 1 base; junction bases not matched to a gene: 8. In germline, CDR1 is MNHEY, CDR2 SVGAGI. As DNA, the CDR3 is TGTGCCAGCAACACGGGACAGACCCGCACAGATACGCAGTATTTT. It is translated as CASNTGQTRTDTQYF.

The chain uses TRBV28 and TRBJ1-1; D might be TRBD1 (6 bases). Trimming pared 8 bases from V and 0 bases from J, leaving 19 bases between. Per the germline V gene, CDR1 is MDHEN and CDR2 is SYDVKM. This CDR3 has 16 amino acids. CDR3: CASLDYGGQMNTEAFF. In DNA, the CDR3 is TGTGCCAGCCTTGATTACGGGGGGCAGATGAACACTGAAGCTTTCTTT.

The chain joins TRBV4-3 to TRBJ1-3; D remains ambiguous. V shed 1 base and J shed 4 bases, with 11 bases lying between them. Per germline, CDR1 LGHNA and CDR2 YSLEER. This CDR3 comprises 15 residues. In nucleotides, the CDR3 is TGCGCCAGCAGCCAAGGGACCGGAGGAGGAAACACCATATATTTT. Translated: CASSQGTGGGNTIYF.

This chain links TRBV6-2 or TRBV6-3 with TRBJ2-5, with 12 bases identical to TRBD2. V lost 2 bases to trimming and J lost 2 bases; unmatched junction nucleotides: 6. The germline CDR1 and CDR2 sequences are MNHEY and SVGEGT. The CDR3 has 17 amino acids. The CDR3 sequence is CASSYPQTSGGQETQYF. Here the CDR3 DNA reads TGTGCCAGCAGTTACCCTCAGACTAGCGGGGGTCAAGAGACCCAGTACTTC.

This clone was observed a few times. V gene TRBV5-1 combines with J gene TRBJ1-1, with a weak D call TRBD1 (5 bases). V lost 1 base and J 3 bases, leaving 13 bases between the germline ends. The CDR3 spans 15 residues. CDR1 and CDR2 (germline): SGHRS, YFSETQ. The CDR3 here is CASSLFPRVDTEAFF. CDR3 in DNA: TGCGCCAGCAGCTTGTTCCCCAGGGTTGACACTGAAGCTTTCTTT.

V and J are TRBV2 and TRBJ1-4, with 7 positions matching TRBD1. The CDR3 spans 15 residues. Trimming removed 2 bases from V and 7 bases from J; junction bases left unmatched: 7. CDR1 and CDR2 from the germline V gene are SNHLY and FYNNEI. The CDR3 sequence is CASSETGAFVEKLFF. Here the CDR3 DNA reads TGTGCCAGCAGTGAAACAGGGGCGTTTGTTGAAAAACTGTTTTTT.

The chain recombines TRBV27 with TRBJ2-7; a possible D gene is TRBD1 (5 bases). The V gene lost 5 bases and the J gene lost 5 bases, with 7 bases spanning the gap. The CDR3 extends over 11 amino acids. In germline, CDR1 is MNHEY, CDR2 SMNVEV (reference sequence). The CDR3 nucleotides are TGTGCCAGCAGTGTCAGGGACGAGCAGTACTTC. Translation gives CASSVRDEQYF.

The chain employs TRBV14 and TRBJ2-7, with D unclear. CDR3 length equals 13 residues. The germline V gene encodes CDR1 SGHDN and CDR2 FVKESK. The germline V and J ends were trimmed by 2 bases and 3 bases, with 8 bases remaining between them. Here the CDR3 DNA reads TGTGCCAGCAGCCAAAATATGGGCTACGAGCAGTACTTC. It yields the protein CASSQNMGYEQYF.

The chain combines TRBV19 with TRBJ1-6, with D uncertain. CDR1 is LNHDA and CDR2 is SQIVND in the germline V gene (reference sequence). V was shortened by 2 bases and J by 9 bases, with 11 bases between the two germline ends. The CDR3 totals 14 residues. CDR3 residues: CASSIYSSASPLHF. The CDR3 nucleotides are TGTGCCAGTAGTATATATTCGTCAGCTTCACCCCTCCACTTT.

This clone has just one count. The chain uses TRBV4-3 and TRBJ1-5, with 7 bases identical to TRBD1. Germline values: CDR1 LGHNA, CDR2 YSLEER. Trimming cost V 0 bases and J 9 bases; bases outside gene matches: 8. CDR3 length equals 15 residues. This chain's CDR3 is CASSQEGQVDWPQHF. CDR3 coding DNA: TGCGCCAGCAGCCAAGAAGGACAGGTTGACTGGCCCCAGCATTTT.

The chain couples TRBV4-2 to TRBJ1-2; D is undetermined. V was cut by 4 bases and J by 5 bases, with 17 bases left in between. The length of the CDR3 is 15 residues. The germline gives CDR1 LGHNA, CDR2 YNFKEQ. The CDR3 coding sequence is TGTGCCAGCAGCCTTAGTGGTGGGCTAGGGTATGGCTACACCTTC. This encodes CASSLSGGLGYGYTF.

The chain employs TRBV19 and TRBJ1-4; no firm D call. Trimming left V 3 bases short and J 0 bases short, with 5 bases between. Germline-derived CDR1 and CDR2 are LNHDA and SQIVND (reference sequence). This CDR3 comprises 14 residues. CDR3 sequence reads: CASSITATNEKLFF. In nucleotides, the CDR3 is TGTGCCAGTAGTATTACTGCAACTAATGAAAAACTGTTTTTT.

The chain combines TRBV19 with TRBJ1-1; D not certain. The CDR3 consists of 12 residues. With 6 bases removed from V and 0 bases from J, the gap between germline ends came to 5 bases. Germline CDR1 is LNHDA and CDR2 is SQIVND (reference sequence). CDR3 protein: CASRGVNTEAFF. As DNA, the CDR3 is TGTGCCAGTAGAGGAGTGAACACTGAAGCTTTCTTT.